Below are 15 T cell receptor beta chains sequenced from a single sample in a study of control samples from healthy donors and cancer patients (dated by TCRdb to 2020 to 2022). The method was the immunoSEQ multiplex PCR assay. TCRdb took over this immuneACCESS table, retaining in-frame rearrangements with V and J assigned. Such tables are incomplete; in checked studies, under half of the missing clones stem from an unresolved V gene, and the remainder is unexplained. This sample has more than 20,000 clones in its table, and 85% of those were observed once. In total, the top ten clones hold approximately 40% of the sample. What was sequenced was PBMCs. These receptors all come from a man in his 60s with head and neck cancer.

This clone was seen only a few times. The chain uses TRBV10-1 and TRBJ1-4, with 7 bases that match TRBD1. CDR3 length: 14 amino acids. Germline lookup yields CDR1 WNHNN and CDR2 SYGVQD (reference sequence). V shed 3 bases, J shed 8 bases, and the junction held 6 bases outside the gene matches. The CDR3 nucleotides read TGCGCCAGCAGTGATGGCAGGGGGAACGAAAAACTGTTTTTT. This encodes CASSDGRGNEKLFF.

The chain is built from TRBV9 and TRBJ1-6; TRBD1 might be the D (5 bases). V lost 0 bases and J 7 bases, leaving 14 bases between the germline ends. CDR1 and CDR2 (germline): SGDLS, YYNGEE. CDR3 length: 16 amino acids. The CDR3 DNA sequence: TGTGCCAGCAGCGTAGGGGTCGGGACGGAGAATTCACCCCTCCACTTT. Its translation: CASSVGVGTENSPLHF.

This clone has just one count. The CDR3 region has the DNA TGTGCCATCAGCGTCCAGGGGAACACAGATACGCAGTATTTT. Translated, it gives CAISVQGNTDTQYF. V usage is TRBV10-3 and J usage is TRBJ2-3; weak D call: TRBD1 (6 bases). The CDR3 spans 14 residues. Germline V CDR1 and CDR2: ENHRY, SYGVKD. Trimming took 6 bases from V and 2 from J, leaving 12 bases between them.

This clone turned up a few times. The chain joins TRBV28 to TRBJ2-7; TRBD1 matches 9 bases. The CDR3 runs to 15 residues. J was trimmed by 3 bases and V by 6 bases; bases with no gene match: 9. Germline CDR1 reads MDHEN; CDR2 reads SYDVKM. The CDR3 protein is CASSSAGTGNYEQYF. CDR3 sequence (DNA): TGTGCCAGCAGCTCCGCCGGGACAGGGAACTACGAGCAGTACTTC.

This clone has a single count. The chain recombines TRBV6-5 with TRBJ2-5, with TRBD1 matching over 8 bases. This CDR3 region has 15 residues. CDR1 and CDR2 from the germline V gene are MNHEY and SVGAGI. Unmatched junction bases numbered 7, after V lost 5 bases and J lost 2 bases. In DNA form, the CDR3 reads TGTGCCAGCAGTCGTATGAGGGACAGGCAAGAGACCCAGTACTTC. Translation gives CASSRMRDRQETQYF.

This chain uses TRBV6-5 with TRBJ1-6; 8 bases match TRBD1. The junction had 5 bases not matched to a gene; V was cut back by 0 bases and J by 10 bases. The CDR3 totals 15 residues. Germline assignment: CDR1 MNHEY and CDR2 SVGAGI. The CDR3 here is CASSYSPTGVSPLHF. As DNA, the CDR3 is TGTGCCAGCAGTTACTCCCCGACAGGGGTGTCACCCCTCCACTTT.

The chain employs TRBV6-6 and TRBJ1-5, with D hard to call. This CDR3 comprises 13 residues. The germline gives CDR1 MNHNY, CDR2 SVGAGI (reference sequence). The DNA for the CDR3 is TGTGCAACGACATTCGGTAGCAATCAGCCCCAGCATTTT. This codes for CATTFGSNQPQHF.

The sample holds one count of this clone. The gene calls are TRBV4-1 and TRBJ1-5; D possibly corresponds to TRBD1 (5 bases). CDR3 length: 15 residues. Germline CDR1 reads MGHRA; CDR2 reads YSYEKL. Trimming shortened V by 3 bases and J by 0 bases, and 9 bases separated the two germline ends. The CDR3 region is CASSQQGNSNQPQHF. CDR3 in DNA: TGCGCCAGCAGCCAGCAGGGTAATAGCAATCAGCCCCAGCATTTT.

This clone appeared once. CDR3 nucleotide sequence: TGTGCCATCAAAGGCAGGACGAACACTGAAGCTTTCTTT. This encodes CAIKGRTNTEAFF. The rearrangement uses TRBV10-3 and TRBJ1-1; no clear D. Germline V CDR1 and CDR2: ENHRY, SYGVKD. The CDR3 runs 13 residues. Trimming took off 7 bases at V and 1 base at J, with 10 bases between the two ends.

This chain links TRBV15 with TRBJ1-3, with D unclear. This CDR3 is 16 amino acids long. Deletions cut 7 bases from V and 4 bases from J, with 20 bases between. The germline V gene encodes CDR1 LNHNV and CDR2 YYDKDF (reference sequence). DNA of the CDR3: TGTGCCACCATCGCTACCACGGGAAAGCAGGGAAACACCATATATTTT. This translates into CATIATTGKQGNTIYF.

The V gene is TRBV18, the J gene TRBJ1-1, with D hard to call. The CDR3 has 15 amino acids. The germline gives CDR1 KGHSH, CDR2 LQKENI. Trimming stripped 0 bases from V and 0 bases from J, with 8 bases between. CDR3 coding DNA: TGTGCCAGCTCACCACCTTACAGCATGAACACTGAAGCTTTCTTT. Translation gives CASSPPYSMNTEAFF.

The CDR3 sequence is CAISDGTASNQPQHF. The CDR3, as DNA: TGTGCCATCAGTGATGGGACAGCCAGCAATCAGCCCCAGCATTTT. The J gene is TRBJ1-5, the V gene TRBV10-3, with 7 nucleotides matching TRBD1. The CDR3 loop spans 15 amino acids. The V and J ends lost 3 bases and 1 base, in that order; junction bases with no gene match: 3. The germline gives CDR1 ENHRY, CDR2 SYGVKD.

CDR3 loop: CASSSGANGEQYF. The CDR3 region has the DNA TGTGCCAGCAGCTCCGGGGCCAATGGTGAGCAGTACTTC. The chain joins TRBV7-7 to TRBJ2-7, with D perhaps being TRBD1 or TRBD2 (5 bases each). V lost 4 bases and J 7 bases, leaving 14 bases between the germline ends. This CDR3 has 13 residues. Per the germline V gene, CDR1 is SSHAT and CDR2 is FNYEAQ (reference sequence).

The chain couples TRBV27 to TRBJ2-3, with 7 positions matching TRBD2. This CDR3 has 17 amino acids. J gave up 2 bases and V 6 bases, and 14 bases lay outside the gene matches. Germline loops: CDR1 MNHEY, CDR2 SMNVEV (reference sequence). CDR3 sequence: CASSSSGVKGNTDTQYF. In DNA form, the CDR3 reads TGTGCCAGCAGCTCTAGCGGCGTAAAGGGGAACACAGATACGCAGTATTTT.

A few counts support this clone. The rearrangement uses TRBV4-1 and TRBJ2-5, with 7 bases lining up with TRBD2. This CDR3 is built from 15 residues. The germline V gene has CDR1 MGHRA and CDR2 YSYEKL. J was trimmed by 5 bases and V by 1 base; bases with no gene match: 7. CDR3 DNA: TGCGCCAGCAGCCAAGCTTCTGGGGGAGGGGAGACCCAGTACTTC. Translated: CASSQASGGGETQYF.